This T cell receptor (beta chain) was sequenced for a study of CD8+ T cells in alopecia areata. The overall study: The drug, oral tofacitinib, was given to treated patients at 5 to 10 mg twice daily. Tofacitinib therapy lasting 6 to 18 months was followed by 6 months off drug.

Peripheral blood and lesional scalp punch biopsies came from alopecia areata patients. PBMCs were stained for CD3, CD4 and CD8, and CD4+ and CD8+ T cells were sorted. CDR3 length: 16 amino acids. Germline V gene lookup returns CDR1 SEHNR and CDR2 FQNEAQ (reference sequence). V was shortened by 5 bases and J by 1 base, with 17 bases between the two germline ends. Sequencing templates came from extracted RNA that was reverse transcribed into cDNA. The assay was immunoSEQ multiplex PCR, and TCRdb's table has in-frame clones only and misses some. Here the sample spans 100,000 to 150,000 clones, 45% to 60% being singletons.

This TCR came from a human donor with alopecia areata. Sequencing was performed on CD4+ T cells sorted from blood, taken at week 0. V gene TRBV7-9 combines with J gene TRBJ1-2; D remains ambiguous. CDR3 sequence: CASSHPGAPLNYGYTF. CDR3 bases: TGTGCCAGCAGCCACCCCGGCGCCCCACTTAACTATGGCTACACCTTC.